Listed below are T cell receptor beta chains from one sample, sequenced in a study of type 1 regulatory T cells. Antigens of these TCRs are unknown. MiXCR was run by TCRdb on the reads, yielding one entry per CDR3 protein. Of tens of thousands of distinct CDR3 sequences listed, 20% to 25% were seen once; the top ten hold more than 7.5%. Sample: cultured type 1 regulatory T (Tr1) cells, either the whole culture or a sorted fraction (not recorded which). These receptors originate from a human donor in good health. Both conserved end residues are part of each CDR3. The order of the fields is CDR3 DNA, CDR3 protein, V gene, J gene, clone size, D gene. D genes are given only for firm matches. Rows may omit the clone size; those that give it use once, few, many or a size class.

TGTGCCAGCAGCCCCCGACAGGGGAACTATGGCTACACCTTC	CASSPRQGNYGYTF	TRBV7-3	TRBJ1-2	few	TRBD1
TGTGCCAGCAGTTACTCTACACAAGAGAGCCAGCGTATCTTCTTC	CASSYSTQESQRIFF	TRBV6-5	TRBJ2-1	few	NA
TGCGCCAGCAGCGAAAATACGGGGAGGGCCGGCGAGCAGTACTTC	CASSENTGRAGEQYF	TRBV5-1	TRBJ2-7	NA	TRBD2
TGTGCTAGCAGACCAGCGGGAGGCACCGGGGAGCTGTTTTTT	CASRPAGGTGELFF	TRBV7-7	TRBJ2-2	NA	TRBD2
TGCAGCGTTGGAGATTTAGCGGGAGGAGGCAATGAGCAGTTCTTC	CSVGDLAGGGNEQFF	TRBV29-1	TRBJ2-1	few	TRBD2
TGTGCCAGCAGCCTTAATAGCGGGGCCTACAATGAGCAGTTCTTC	CASSLNSGAYNEQFF	TRBV7-9	TRBJ2-1	few	TRBD2
TGCAGCGTTACCCGGGGCCTCAATGAGCAGTTCTTC	CSVTRGLNEQFF	TRBV29-1	TRBJ2-1	NA	NA
TGTGCCAGCAGTTTAACTAGCGGGCAGGGTCAGTACTTC	CASSLTSGQGQYF	TRBV12-3/TRBV12-4	TRBJ2-7	NA	TRBD2
TGCAGTGCTAGACTAGTCGCTGAGCAGTTCTTC	CSARLVAEQFF	TRBV20-1	TRBJ2-1	NA	NA
TGTGCCAGCAGCGGCGGCCGCCACGAGCAGTACTTC	CASSGGRHEQYF	TRBV7-2	TRBJ2-7	many	NA
TGTGCCAGTAGTCCAACACCCGAGGCGGGGAAAGAGACCCAGTACTTC	CASSPTPEAGKETQYF	TRBV19	TRBJ2-5	few	NA
TGTGCCAGCAACAACGCCGGGATGAAGCAGTACTTC	CASNNAGMKQYF	TRBV11-2	TRBJ2-7	NA	NA
TGCGCCAGCAGGTCCGAGGGGCGGTCCTACAATGAGCAGTTCTTC	CASRSEGRSYNEQFF	TRBV5-1	TRBJ2-1	few	NA
TGTGCCAGCAGCGCAGCGGGAGCGGGCACAGATACGCAGTATTTT	CASSAAGAGTDTQYF	TRBV5-4	TRBJ2-3	NA	TRBD2
TGCAGTGCCACAGACAGCTATGGCTACACCTTC	CSATDSYGYTF	TRBV20-1	TRBJ1-2	few	NA
TGCAGCGTTCCCCAGGGGTCCTCTAATGAAAAACTGTTTTTT	CSVPQGSSNEKLFF	TRBV29-1	TRBJ1-4	medium-sized	NA
TGCGCCAGCAGCTGGACAGGGACCGGGGAGCTGTTTTTT	CASSWTGTGELFF	TRBV5-1	TRBJ2-2	few	TRBD1
TGTGCCAGCAATCCCGGGTCGGCACAAACCTACGAGCAGTACTTC	CASNPGSAQTYEQYF	TRBV6-6	TRBJ2-7	NA	NA
TGTGCCAGCAGTGTTGTACAGGGGGCCGGCCCCGGGGAGCTGTTTTTT	CASSVVQGAGPGELFF	TRBV28	TRBJ2-2	few	TRBD1
TGCAGCGTTGATGGACAGGGGGCATATACGCAGTATTTT	CSVDGQGAYTQYF	TRBV29-1	TRBJ2-3	NA	TRBD1
TGTGCCAGCAGCCAAACGGGACTAGCGGGAGAATTTCCCCAGTACTTC	CASSQTGLAGEFPQYF	TRBV7-2	TRBJ2-7	many	TRBD2
TGCGCCAGCAGCCCTCGGGGGGAGTTCTCCTACGAGCAGTACTTC	CASSPRGEFSYEQYF	TRBV5-1	TRBJ2-7	NA	TRBD2
TGCAGTGCTAGAGATCCGCGGCAGGGCAACGAGCAGTACTTC	CSARDPRQGNEQYF	TRBV20-1	TRBJ2-7	NA	NA
TGTGCCAGCAGCCCTCGGGGGGGGCTCAGGCAAGTTGGGGAGACGGCTTTCTTT	CASSPRGGLRQVGETAFF	TRBV7-8	TRBJ1-1	many	NA
TGTGCCAGCAGCCAAGTGCGGGAGGGGTACGAGCAATACTTC	CASSQVREGYEQYF	TRBV3-1	TRBJ2-7	NA	TRBD2
TGCAGTGCCCCAACTAGCGGAGCCACAGATACGCAGTATTTT	CSAPTSGATDTQYF	TRBV20-1	TRBJ2-3	NA	TRBD2
TGTGCCAGCAGCTTGTTCCCTGGCCCGCAGTATTTT	CASSLFPGPQYF	TRBV7-2	TRBJ2-3	once	NA
TGCGCCAGCAGCTTAGCTGCAGACCTCTACAATGAGCAGTTCTTC	CASSLAADLYNEQFF	TRBV5-1	TRBJ2-1	NA	NA
TGTGCCGGCACCCCGAACCGGGAGCTCCCCGGGCGAGGCTACACCTTC	CAGTPNRELPGRGYTF	TRBV27	TRBJ1-2	NA	NA
TGTGCCAGCACCCTTGTTTCCGCTGAAGCTTTCTTT	CASTLVSAEAFF	TRBV12-3/TRBV12-4	TRBJ1-1	NA	NA
TGTGCCAGCAGCCCGACGACAGGGGTAGAAAAACTGTTTTTT	CASSPTTGVEKLFF	TRBV3-1	TRBJ1-4	few	TRBD1
TGTGCCAGCAGCTTGGTGGCGGGAAGGGATACGCAGTATTTT	CASSLVAGRDTQYF	TRBV7-2	TRBJ2-3	few	NA
TGTGCCAGCAGTTACTCTCGGGACACCAAGACGGGTGGCTACACCTTC	CASSYSRDTKTGGYTF	TRBV6-5	TRBJ1-2	once	NA
TGTGCCAGCAGCTTAGTCGGCGGAAACCTACAAGAGACCCAGTACTTC	CASSLVGGNLQETQYF	TRBV7-2	TRBJ2-5	NA	NA
TGTGCCAGCAGTGAACTAGCGGGAGTGGGAGAGACCCAGTACTTC	CASSELAGVGETQYF	TRBV2	TRBJ2-5	NA	TRBD2
TGCGCCAGCAGCCGCGGACTGAACACTGAAGCTTTCTTT	CASSRGLNTEAFF	TRBV5-1	TRBJ1-1	many	NA
TGTGCCATCTCCCGGGGGTGGGAGACCCAGTACTTC	CAISRGWETQYF	TRBV10-3	TRBJ2-5	many	NA
TGTACCAGCAGCCCGACGGGGAACACTGAAGCTTTCTTT	CTSSPTGNTEAFF	TRBV7-3	TRBJ1-1	NA	NA
TGTGCCAGCAGCTCCCCCGCGAATCCTCACGACCAGTACTTC	CASSSPANPHDQYF	TRBV11-3	TRBJ2-5	NA	NA
TGTGCCAGCAGCGTAGGTTCTAGCGGGAGGAATTTTAATGAGCAGTTCTTC	CASSVGSSGRNFNEQFF	TRBV9	TRBJ2-1	few	TRBD2
TGTGCCAGCAGGCCGACAGCGAACACTGAAGCTTTCTTT	CASRPTANTEAFF	TRBV6-1	TRBJ1-1	few	NA
TGCGCCAGCAGCTTGGCAGGCATGGCGAACACCGGGGAGCTGTTTTTT	CASSLAGMANTGELFF	TRBV5-1	TRBJ2-2	few	NA
TGTGCCAGTAGGGAAGGAAATACGCAGTATTTT	CASREGNTQYF	TRBV19	TRBJ2-3	few	NA
TGCGCCAGCAGCTTGGATCTCGCGGGGCGCCAAGAGACCCAGTACTTC	CASSLDLAGRQETQYF	TRBV5-1	TRBJ2-5	NA	NA
TGCAGTGCGATTAGATCCGGCACGACCTACGAGCAGTACTTC	CSAIRSGTTYEQYF	TRBV20-1	TRBJ2-7	NA	NA
TGCGCCAGCAGCTCCACTAGCGGGAGGGTCTATGAGCAGTTCTTC	CASSSTSGRVYEQFF	TRBV5-1	TRBJ2-1	few	TRBD2
TGTGCCAGCAGCGGGACTACTCTTCTTGGGGGAAACACCATATATTTT	CASSGTTLLGGNTIYF	TRBV2	TRBJ1-3	NA	NA
TGCAGTCCTTCGACAGGTTTCCACGAGCAGTACTTC	CSPSTGFHEQYF	TRBV20-1	TRBJ2-7	few	NA
TGTGCCAGCACCCTTAGTGGGGCCGGGGAGCTGTTTTTT	CASTLSGAGELFF	TRBV12-3/TRBV12-4	TRBJ2-2	NA	NA
TGTGCCAGCAGCTCAGCTAGCGGATCAAACACCGGGGAGCTGTTTTTT	CASSSASGSNTGELFF	TRBV5-4	TRBJ2-2	few	TRBD2
TGCGCCAGCAGCTTGCAGGTCGAAGAGACCCAGTACTTC	CASSLQVEETQYF	TRBV5-1	TRBJ2-5	NA	NA
TGTGCCAGCAGCTTAGAATTCAATGAGCAGTTCTTC	CASSLEFNEQFF	TRBV7-9	TRBJ2-1	few	NA
TGTGCCAGCAGCCGGACAGGGGGCGGCACTGAAGCTTTCTTT	CASSRTGGGTEAFF	TRBV7-3	TRBJ1-1	NA	TRBD1
TGTGCCAGCAGCGGGACTAGCGGGACCACCGGGGAGCTGTTTTTT	CASSGTSGTTGELFF	TRBV9	TRBJ2-2	few	TRBD2
TGTGCCAGCAGCCACGGACAGGGATATGAGCAGTTCTTC	CASSHGQGYEQFF	TRBV4-2	TRBJ2-1	few	TRBD1
TGTGCCAGCAGCTCCACGGATGGGAATGAGCAGTTCTTC	CASSSTDGNEQFF	TRBV7-9	TRBJ2-1	few	NA
TGTGCCAGTAGACCACCTAACCCCACCGGGGAGCTGTTTTTT	CASRPPNPTGELFF	TRBV19	TRBJ2-2	NA	NA
TGTGCCAGCAGAAGTGGGGGGGAGACCCAGTACTTC	CASRSGGETQYF	TRBV28	TRBJ2-5	NA	NA
TGCGCCAGCAGCCGTCAGGGACTAGCGGGACAAGAGACCCAGTACTTC	CASSRQGLAGQETQYF	TRBV5-1	TRBJ2-5	many	TRBD2
TGTGCCAGCACTTCCTTCGGGGGGGAGCAGTACTTC	CASTSFGGEQYF	TRBV25-1	TRBJ2-7	few	TRBD2